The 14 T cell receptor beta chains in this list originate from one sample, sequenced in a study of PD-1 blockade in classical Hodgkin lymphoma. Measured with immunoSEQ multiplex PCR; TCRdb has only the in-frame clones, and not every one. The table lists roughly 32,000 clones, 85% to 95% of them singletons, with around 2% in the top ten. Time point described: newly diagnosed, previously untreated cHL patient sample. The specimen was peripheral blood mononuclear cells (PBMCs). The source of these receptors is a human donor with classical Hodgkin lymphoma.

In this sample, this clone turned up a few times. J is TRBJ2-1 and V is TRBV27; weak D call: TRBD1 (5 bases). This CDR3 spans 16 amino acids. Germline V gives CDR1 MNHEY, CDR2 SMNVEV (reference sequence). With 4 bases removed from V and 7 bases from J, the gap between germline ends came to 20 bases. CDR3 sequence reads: CASSSRVTPRSNEQFF. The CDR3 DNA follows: TGTGCCAGCAGTTCCAGGGTGACGCCCCGTTCTAATGAGCAGTTCTTC.

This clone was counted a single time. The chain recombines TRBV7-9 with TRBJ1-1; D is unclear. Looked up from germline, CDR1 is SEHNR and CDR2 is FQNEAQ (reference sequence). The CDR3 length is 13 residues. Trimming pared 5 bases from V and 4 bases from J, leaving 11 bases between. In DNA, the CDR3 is TGTGCCAGCAGCCTCAGGTGGGGCACTGAAGCTTTCTTT. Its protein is CASSLRWGTEAFF.

In nucleotides, the CDR3 is TGTGCCAGTAGTATTGGTCCGAACAATCAGCCCCAGCATTTT. Protein sequence: CASSIGPNNQPQHF. The chain uses TRBV19 and TRBJ1-5; D gene ambiguous. The CDR3 is made up of 14 amino acids. The germline V gene has CDR1 LNHDA and CDR2 SQIVND (reference sequence). Trimming pared 3 bases from V and 3 bases from J, leaving 9 bases between.

The CDR3 spells CASSKALKYEQYF. The CDR3 DNA follows: TGTGCCAGCAGCAAAGCGCTTAAGTACGAGCAGTACTTC. This chain joins TRBV21-1 and TRBJ2-7. TRBV21-1 is described as a pseudogene. The CDR3 covers 13 residues.

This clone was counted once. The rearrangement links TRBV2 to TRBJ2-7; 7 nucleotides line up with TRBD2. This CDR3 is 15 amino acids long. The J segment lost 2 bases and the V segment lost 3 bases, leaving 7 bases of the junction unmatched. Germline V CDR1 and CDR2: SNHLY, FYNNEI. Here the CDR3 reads CASSDQGGVTYEQYF. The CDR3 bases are TGTGCCAGCAGTGACCAGGGAGGGGTAACCTACGAGCAGTACTTC.

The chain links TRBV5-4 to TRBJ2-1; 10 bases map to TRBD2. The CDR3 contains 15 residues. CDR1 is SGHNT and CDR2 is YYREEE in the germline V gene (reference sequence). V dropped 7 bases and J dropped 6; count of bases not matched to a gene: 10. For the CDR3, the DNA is TGTGCCAGCGGCCCAATAGCGGGAGGAGGCAATGAGCAGTTCTTC. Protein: CASGPIAGGGNEQFF.

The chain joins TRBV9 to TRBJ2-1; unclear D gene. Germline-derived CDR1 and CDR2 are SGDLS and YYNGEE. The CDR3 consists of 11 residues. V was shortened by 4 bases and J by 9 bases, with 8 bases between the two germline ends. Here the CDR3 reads CASSPGGEQFF. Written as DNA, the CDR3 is TGTGCCAGCAGCCCCGGCGGTGAGCAGTTCTTC.

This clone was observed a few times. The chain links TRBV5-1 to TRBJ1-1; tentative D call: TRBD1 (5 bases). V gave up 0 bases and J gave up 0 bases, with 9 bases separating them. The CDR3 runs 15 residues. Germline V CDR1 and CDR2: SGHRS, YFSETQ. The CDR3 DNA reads TGCGCCAGCAGCTTGGGTCCGACAGTGAACACTGAAGCTTTCTTT. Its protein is CASSLGPTVNTEAFF. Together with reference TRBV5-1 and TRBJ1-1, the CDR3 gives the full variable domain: KAGVTQTPRYLIKTRGQQVTLSCSPISGHRSVSWYQQTPGQGLQFLFEYFSETQRNKGNFPGRFSGRQFSNSRSEMNVSTLELGDSALYLCASSLGPTVNTEAFFGQGTRLTVV.

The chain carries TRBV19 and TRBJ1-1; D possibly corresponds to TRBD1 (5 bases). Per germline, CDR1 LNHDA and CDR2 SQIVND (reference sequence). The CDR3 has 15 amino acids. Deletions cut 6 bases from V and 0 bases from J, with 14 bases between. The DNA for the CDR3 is TGTGCCAGTAGACGACAGACCTACATGAACACTGAAGCTTTCTTT. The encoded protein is CASRRQTYMNTEAFF. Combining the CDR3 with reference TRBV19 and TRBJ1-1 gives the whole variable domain DGGITQSPKYLFRKEGQNVTLSCEQNLNHDAMYWYRQDPGQGLRLIYYSQIVNDFQKGDIAEGYSVSREKKESFPLTVTSAQKNPTAFYLCASRRQTYMNTEAFFGQGTRLTVV.

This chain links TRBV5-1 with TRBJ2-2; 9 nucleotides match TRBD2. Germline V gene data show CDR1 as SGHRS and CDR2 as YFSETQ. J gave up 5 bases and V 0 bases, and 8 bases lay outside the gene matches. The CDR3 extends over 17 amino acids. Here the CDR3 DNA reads TGCGCCAGCAGCTTGGAAGGCGCTAGCGGGATGACCGGGGAGCTGTTTTTT. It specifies CASSLEGASGMTGELFF.

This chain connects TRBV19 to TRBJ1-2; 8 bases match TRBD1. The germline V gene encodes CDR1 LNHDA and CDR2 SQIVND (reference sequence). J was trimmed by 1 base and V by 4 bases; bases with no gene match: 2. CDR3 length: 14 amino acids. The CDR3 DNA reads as TGTGCCAGTAGTAGACAGGGGATTAACTATGGCTACACCTTC. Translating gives CASSRQGINYGYTF.

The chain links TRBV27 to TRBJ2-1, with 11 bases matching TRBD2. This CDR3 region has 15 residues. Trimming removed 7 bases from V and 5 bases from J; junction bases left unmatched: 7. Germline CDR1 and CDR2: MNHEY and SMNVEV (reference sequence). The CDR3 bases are TGTGCCAGCACCCTTGGGACTAGCGGAGACAATGAGCAGTTCTTC. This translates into CASTLGTSGDNEQFF.

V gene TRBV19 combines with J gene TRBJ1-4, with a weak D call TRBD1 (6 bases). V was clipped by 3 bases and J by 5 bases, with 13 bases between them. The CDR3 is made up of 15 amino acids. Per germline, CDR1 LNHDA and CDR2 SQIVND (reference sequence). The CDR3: CASSMAPGENEKLFF. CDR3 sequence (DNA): TGTGCCAGTAGTATGGCCCCAGGGGAGAATGAAAAACTGTTTTTT.

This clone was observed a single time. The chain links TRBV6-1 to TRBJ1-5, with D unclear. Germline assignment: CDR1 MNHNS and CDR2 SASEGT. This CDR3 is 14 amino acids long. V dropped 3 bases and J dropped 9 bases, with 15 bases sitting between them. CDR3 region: CASSEERALGPQHF. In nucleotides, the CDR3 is TGTGCCAGCAGTGAGGAACGGGCTTTAGGGCCCCAGCATTTT.